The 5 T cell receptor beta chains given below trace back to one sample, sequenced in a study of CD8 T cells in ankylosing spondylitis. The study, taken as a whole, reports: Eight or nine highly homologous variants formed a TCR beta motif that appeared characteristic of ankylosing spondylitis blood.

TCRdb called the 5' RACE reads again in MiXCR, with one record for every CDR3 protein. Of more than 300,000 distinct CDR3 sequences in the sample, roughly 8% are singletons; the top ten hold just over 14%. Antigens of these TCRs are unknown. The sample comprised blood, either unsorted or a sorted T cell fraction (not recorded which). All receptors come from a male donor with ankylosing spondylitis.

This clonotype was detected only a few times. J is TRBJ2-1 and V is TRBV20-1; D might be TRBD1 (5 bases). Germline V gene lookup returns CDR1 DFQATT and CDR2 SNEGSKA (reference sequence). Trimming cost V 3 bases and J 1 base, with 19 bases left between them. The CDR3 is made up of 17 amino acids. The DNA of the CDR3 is TGCAGTGCTAGTCGGTGGGGCACGGCGGAGTCCTACAATGAGCAGTTCTTC. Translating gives CSASRWGTAESYNEQFF.

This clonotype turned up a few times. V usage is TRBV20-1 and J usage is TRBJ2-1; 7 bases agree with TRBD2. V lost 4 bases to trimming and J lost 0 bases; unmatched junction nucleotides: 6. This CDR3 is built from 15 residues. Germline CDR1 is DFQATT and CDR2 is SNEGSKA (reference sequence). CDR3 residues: CSAKERGSSYNEQFF. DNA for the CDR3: TGCAGTGCTAAAGAGCGGGGCAGCTCCTACAATGAGCAGTTCTTC.

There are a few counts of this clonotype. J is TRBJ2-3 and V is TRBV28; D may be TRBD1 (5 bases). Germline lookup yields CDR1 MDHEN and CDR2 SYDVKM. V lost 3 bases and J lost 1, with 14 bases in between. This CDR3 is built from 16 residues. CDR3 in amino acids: CASSLIARTRTDTQYF. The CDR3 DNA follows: TGTGCCAGCAGTTTGATAGCTCGGACACGCACAGATACGCAGTATTTT.

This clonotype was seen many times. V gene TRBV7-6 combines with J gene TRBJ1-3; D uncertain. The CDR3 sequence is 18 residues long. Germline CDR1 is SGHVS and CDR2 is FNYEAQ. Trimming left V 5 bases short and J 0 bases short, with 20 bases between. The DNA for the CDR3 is TGTGCCAGCAGCCTATTCGGACCTCTCCCTTTCTCTGGAAACACCATATATTTT. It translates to CASSLFGPLPFSGNTIYF.

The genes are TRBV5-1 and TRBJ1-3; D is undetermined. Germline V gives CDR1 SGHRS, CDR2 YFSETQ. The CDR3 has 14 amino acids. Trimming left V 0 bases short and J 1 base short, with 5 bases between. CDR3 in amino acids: CASSLDSSGNTIYF. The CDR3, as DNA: TGCGCCAGCAGCTTGGACAGTTCTGGAAACACCATATATTTT.